Following are 25 T cell receptor beta chains from one sample sequenced in a study of OX40 agonist ivuxolimab in advanced cancers. Clones were sequenced by immunoSEQ multiplex PCR, and TCRdb holds only the in-frame ones, with some missing. The sample holds roughly 19,000 clones, just over 70% seen once. The source material was CD4+ or CD8+ T cells sorted from blood, sampled in a trial of the OX40 agonist ivuxolimab. The receptors come from an adult with an advanced solid tumor such as melanoma, head and neck, liver or kidney cancer.

This clone is medium-sized in the sample. CDR3 in DNA: TGTGCCAGCAGCCAGAGATTAGACGAAAAACTGTTTTTT. Encoded protein: CASSQRLDEKLFF. The gene calls are TRBV4-2 and TRBJ1-4; D is undetermined. The V gene's germline CDR1 is LGHNA and CDR2 YNFKEQ. The CDR3 covers 13 residues. Deletions cut 3 bases from V and 8 bases from J, with 10 bases between.

This clone was detected once. This may be a read error, as it is one base from a much larger clone. V is TRBV19 and J is TRBJ2-1, with TRBD2 matching over 11 bases. The CDR3 runs to 19 residues. Germline V gene data show CDR1 as LNHDA and CDR2 as SQIVND (reference sequence). The DNA for the CDR3 is TGTGCCAGTAGTATCGCCCCGTTTAGCGGGAGGGCCACCTACAATGGGCAGTTCTTC. As protein: CASSIAPFSGRATYNGQFF.

This chain joins TRBV19 and TRBJ2-7; weak D call: TRBD2 (6 bases). The CDR3 has 14 amino acids. The V and J ends lost 3 bases and 3 bases respectively, with 12 bases between them. The germline V gene encodes CDR1 LNHDA and CDR2 SQIVND (reference sequence). The CDR3 region is CASSIGSSNYEQYF. CDR3 bases: TGTGCCAGTAGTATCGGGAGCAGTAACTACGAGCAGTACTTC.

J is TRBJ2-7 and V is TRBV7-9, with 10 bases lining up with TRBD2. Germline CDR1 SEHNR, CDR2 FQNEAQ (reference sequence). Trimming removed 1 base from V and 6 bases from J; junction bases left unmatched: 6. The CDR3 length is 15 residues. The CDR3 sequence: CASSLVLAGEPEQYF. As DNA, the CDR3 is TGTGCCAGCAGCTTAGTCCTAGCGGGAGAACCCGAGCAGTACTTC.

The genes are TRBV30 and TRBJ2-7; 8 bases fit TRBD1. The germline gives CDR1 GTSNPN, CDR2 SVGIG (reference sequence). The CDR3 has 15 residues. V was clipped by 2 bases and J by 3 bases; unmatched bases: 9. The CDR3 spells CAWSQRQGLFYEQYF. CDR3 sequence (DNA): TGTGCCTGGAGTCAGAGACAGGGGCTTTTCTACGAGCAGTACTTC. The full variable domain, completed using reference TRBV30 and TRBJ2-7, is SQTIHQWPATLVQPVGSPLSLECTVEGTSNPNLYWYRQAAGRGLQLLFYSVGIGQISSEVPQNLSASRPQDRQFILSSKKLLLSDSGFYLCAWSQRQGLFYEQYFGPGTRLTVT.

This rearrangement joins TRBV14 to TRBJ1-1, with TRBD1 matching over 8 bases. With V trimmed by 4 bases and J by 5 bases, 3 bases remained unmatched. This CDR3 spans 13 amino acids. Germline CDR1 reads SGHDN; CDR2 reads FVKESK. The CDR3 sequence: CASSRYRGTEAFF. CDR3 sequence (DNA): TGTGCCAGCAGCCGCTACAGGGGGACTGAAGCTTTCTTT.

The V and J genes are TRBV5-8 and TRBJ1-1; D uncertain. The CDR3 length is 10 residues. V lost 1 base and J lost 8, with 3 bases in between. Germline loops: CDR1 SGHTS, CDR2 YDEGEE. Here the CDR3 reads CASSLYEAFF. CDR3 DNA: TGTGCCAGCAGCTTGTACGAAGCTTTCTTT.

The J gene is TRBJ2-3, the V gene TRBV5-6; possible D gene TRBD2, 7 bases. The germline V gene has CDR1 SGHDT and CDR2 YYEEEE. The CDR3 has 18 amino acids. V was cut by 2 bases and J by 6 bases, with 25 bases left in between. The CDR3 nucleotides are TGTGCCAGCAGCTTAGGTGGGTTTGGACTAGGGGGATACGATACGCAGTATTTT. Protein: CASSLGGFGLGGYDTQYF.

V is TRBV11-3 and J is TRBJ2-3; TRBD2 matches 15 bases. The junction had 6 bases not matched to a gene; V was cut back by 5 bases and J by 3 bases. CDR1 is SGHNT, CDR2 YENEEA, per germline. This CDR3 is 17 amino acids long. The CDR3 bases are TGTGCCAGCAGCCTGGGACTAGCGGGAGGTCCGACAGATACGCAGTATTTT. As protein: CASSLGLAGGPTDTQYF.

This clone ranks as medium-sized. V is TRBV29-1 and J is TRBJ2-7; TRBD1 matches 9 bases. Germline lookup yields CDR1 SQVTM and CDR2 ANQGSEA. V lost 4 bases and J lost 2; bases outside the gene matches: 6. The CDR3 covers 14 residues. CDR3 in DNA: TGCAGCGTTGGTTTAGGGACAGGGACCTACGAGCAGTACTTC. It encodes CSVGLGTGTYEQYF.

The J gene is TRBJ2-5, the V gene TRBV5-1; D possibly corresponds to TRBD1 (5 bases). This CDR3 has 15 amino acids. Germline CDR1 reads SGHRS; CDR2 reads YFSETQ. V lost 3 bases and J lost 0, with 12 bases in between. CDR3 sequence reads: CASSSKDRDQETQYF. The CDR3 coding sequence is TGCGCCAGCAGCTCTAAAGACAGAGACCAAGAGACCCAGTACTTC.

The rearrangement uses TRBV6-4 and TRBJ2-2; D might be TRBD1 or TRBD2, each matching 5 bases. The germline CDR1 and CDR2 sequences are MRHNA and SNTAGT. This CDR3 region has 14 residues. The V end was cut by 4 bases, the J end by 3 bases, with 9 bases between. The CDR3 region is CASSGGADTGELFF. CDR3 DNA: TGTGCCAGCAGTGGAGGGGCGGACACCGGGGAGCTGTTTTTT.

The genes are TRBV19 and TRBJ2-7; D is perhaps TRBD1 or TRBD2 (7 bases each). CDR3 length: 14 residues. V was shortened by 7 bases and J by 7 bases, with 20 bases between the two germline ends. Germline-derived CDR1 and CDR2 are LNHDA and SQIVND (reference sequence). As DNA, the CDR3 is TGTGCCAGTACGACCGGGACTAAGACAGGGGAGCAGTACTTC. Protein sequence: CASTTGTKTGEQYF. The complete variable domain, with remaining parts taken from reference TRBV19 and TRBJ2-7, reads DGGITQSPKYLFRKEGQNVTLSCEQNLNHDAMYWYRQDPGQGLRLIYYSQIVNDFQKGDIAEGYSVSREKKESFPLTVTSAQKNPTAFYLCASTTGTKTGEQYFGPGTRLTVT.

V usage is TRBV27 and J usage is TRBJ2-5, with 9 bases identical to TRBD2. V was pared by 5 bases and J by 3 bases, with 7 bases of the junction left unmatched. CDR1 MNHEY and CDR2 SMNVEV come from the germline V gene (reference sequence). The CDR3 is 15 amino acids. CDR3 DNA: TGTGCCAGCAGTGCCCCGGAGCGGGGGGAAGAGACCCAGTACTTC. Translating it yields CASSAPERGEETQYF.

J is TRBJ2-7 and V is TRBV6-5, with D hard to call. The CDR3 loop spans 11 amino acids. Germline assignment: CDR1 MNHEY and CDR2 SVGAGI. The V and J ends lost 6 bases and 0 bases respectively, with 3 bases between them. The DNA of the CDR3 is TGTGCCAGCAGGAGCTCCTACGAGCAGTACTTC. It yields the protein CASRSSYEQYF.

The gene calls are TRBV5-6 and TRBJ2-5; D perhaps matches TRBD1 (6 bases). The germline V and J ends were trimmed by 3 bases and 4 bases, with 13 bases remaining between them. The germline V gene encodes CDR1 SGHDT and CDR2 YYEEEE. The CDR3 has 14 residues. DNA for the CDR3: TGTGCCAGCAGCTCAGGGGTCGGACTAGAGACCCAGTACTTC. Translated, it gives CASSSGVGLETQYF.

The V and J genes are TRBV27 and TRBJ2-7; 7 nucleotides match TRBD2. Germline V gives CDR1 MNHEY, CDR2 SMNVEV (reference sequence). The CDR3 consists of 14 residues. Unmatched junction bases numbered 6, after V lost 5 bases and J lost 2 bases. The CDR3 DNA sequence: TGTGCCAGCAGTGAAAGCGGGACCACCTACGAGCAGTACTTC. This codes for CASSESGTTYEQYF.

This clone has only one observation. The rearrangement joins TRBV27 to TRBJ2-1; D uncertain. V shed 3 bases and J shed 4 bases, with 13 bases lying between them. In germline, CDR1 is MNHEY, CDR2 SMNVEV (reference sequence). CDR3 length: 15 residues. CDR3 region: CASSFLSEGYNEQFF. The CDR3 DNA sequence: TGTGCCAGCAGTTTTCTCTCAGAAGGTTACAATGAGCAGTTCTTC.

This clone turned up a few times. V is TRBV5-4 and J is TRBJ2-7, with TRBD2 matching 8 bases. The trim removed 7 bases at V and 3 bases at J, leaving 12 bases unmatched. This CDR3 is 15 amino acids long. Germline CDR1 is SGHNT and CDR2 is YYREEE (reference sequence). CDR3 amino acids: CASARGGLGHYEQYF. The DNA for the CDR3 is TGTGCCAGCGCCCGAGGGGGACTAGGCCACTACGAGCAGTACTTC.

The gene calls are TRBV19 and TRBJ2-7; 7 bases line up with TRBD2. Germline CDR1 LNHDA, CDR2 SQIVND (reference sequence). V lost 3 bases, J lost 3 bases, and 5 bases stayed unmatched. CDR3 length: 14 residues. The CDR3 DNA follows: TGTGCCAGTAGTATGGGCGGGAGCCACTACGAGCAGTACTTC. Protein product: CASSMGGSHYEQYF.

The gene calls are TRBV27 and TRBJ2-7; D tentatively reads TRBD1 or TRBD2 (6 bases each). CDR3 length equals 17 residues. Germline loops: CDR1 MNHEY, CDR2 SMNVEV (reference sequence). V was trimmed by 5 bases and J by 4 bases, leaving 24 bases between them. The DNA of the CDR3 is TGTGCCAGCAGTGGGTCGGGATACTCAGGGGAGGAGTACGAGCAGTACTTC. Encoded protein: CASSGSGYSGEEYEQYF.

The genes are TRBV27 and TRBJ2-1, with a tentative D call TRBD2 (5 bases). Germline V CDR1 and CDR2: MNHEY, SMNVEV (reference sequence). The germline V and J ends were trimmed by 9 bases and 6 bases, with 12 bases remaining between them. This CDR3 is built from 12 residues. The CDR3 nucleotides read TGTGCCAGTATGACAAGCGGCAATGAGCAGTTCTTC. Its protein product is CASMTSGNEQFF.

V and J are TRBV5-5 and TRBJ2-7; D possibly corresponds to TRBD1 (6 bases). Germline CDR1 is SGHKS and CDR2 is YYEKEE (reference sequence). The CDR3 contains 14 residues. Between the trimmed V and J ends, which lost 0 bases and 4 bases, there was a span of 11 bases. The DNA of the CDR3 is TGTGCCAGCAGCTTGGGGGGACACACGTACGAGCAGTACTTC. Protein product: CASSLGGHTYEQYF.

The rearrangement links TRBV15 to TRBJ1-2; tentative D call: TRBD1 (6 bases). Germline V lookup: CDR1 LNHNV, CDR2 YYDKDF (reference sequence). This CDR3 contains 13 residues. The V end lost 6 bases, the J end lost 4 bases, and 12 bases lay between the germline ends. The CDR3 nucleotides read TGTGCCACCAGGGACAGTTTACTCTATGGCTACACCTTC. It specifies CATRDSLLYGYTF.

This clone qualifies as medium-sized. This rearrangement joins TRBV29-1 to TRBJ2-6, with D possibly being TRBD1 or TRBD2 (5 bases each). This CDR3 region has 17 residues. Germline lookup yields CDR1 SQVTM and CDR2 ANQGSEA. Trimming shortened V by 0 bases and J by 3 bases, and 15 bases separated the two germline ends. Here the CDR3 DNA reads TGCAGCGTTGAAGAGAGGGGTTACAGGTATGGGGCCAACGTCCTGACTTTC. Translated: CSVEERGYRYGANVLTF.